The clone carrying this TCR beta chain has only one observation. Its antigen is not known. These data are taken from a study of T cell repertoires in cytomegalovirus infection. Study in general: HLA-B-restricted CMV epitopes that are well studied, plus recently identified HLA-C-restricted ones, were used by the study. Evidence of both CMV infection and a matching HLA type came from public TCR beta signatures. Study-level findings and limits: CMV-specific TCR beta clonotypes restricted by HLA-C were the ones dominating the ex vivo response. CMV carriers with the relevant HLA were identified by cumulative public TCR beta family frequency.

TCRdb independently ran MiXCR on the reads; one entry per CDR3 protein. The sample records about a million distinct CDR3 sequences, 25% to 40% being singletons. This CDR3 is 13 amino acids long. Germline CDR1 MNHEY, CDR2 SMNVEV (reference sequence). The ends were cut back, 4 bases at V and 4 bases at J, with 7 bases in the middle. This sequence was found in a human donor in good health (CMV status not recorded). Some clones in this sample may be carry-over from other donors' samples. The specimen comprised cultured CD8+ T cells from PBMCs, sampled from culture after CMV antigen stimulation. V is TRBV27 and J is TRBJ1-4; D gene uncertain. CDR3 in amino acids: CASSSRFNEKLFF. The CDR3 DNA reads TGTGCCAGCAGTTCCCGCTTTAATGAAAAACTGTTTTTT.